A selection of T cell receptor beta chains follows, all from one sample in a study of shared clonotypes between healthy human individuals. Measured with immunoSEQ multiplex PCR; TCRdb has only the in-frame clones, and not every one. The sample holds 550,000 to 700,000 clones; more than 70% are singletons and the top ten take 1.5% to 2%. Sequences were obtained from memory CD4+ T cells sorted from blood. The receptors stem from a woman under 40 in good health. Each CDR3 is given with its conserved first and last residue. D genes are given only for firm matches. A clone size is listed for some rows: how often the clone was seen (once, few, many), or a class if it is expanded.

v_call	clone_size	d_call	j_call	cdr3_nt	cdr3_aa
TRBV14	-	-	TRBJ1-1	TGTGCCAGCAGCCAAGACGGATGGGGGCTCATGAACACTGAAGCTTTCTTT	CASSQDGWGLMNTEAFF
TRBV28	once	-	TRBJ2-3	TGTGCCAGCAGTTACAGACAGGTTAGCACAGATACGCAGTATTTT	CASSYRQVSTDTQYF
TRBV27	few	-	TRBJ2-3	TGTGCCAGCAGTTTATATCGGGTGGCAGATACGCAGTATTTT	CASSLYRVADTQYF
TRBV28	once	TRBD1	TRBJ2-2	TGTGCCAGCAGCCTACAGGGGACCGGGGAGCTGTTTTTT	CASSLQGTGELFF
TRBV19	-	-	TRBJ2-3	TGTGCCAGCAATAGCGGCACAGATACGCAGTATTTT	CASNSGTDTQYF
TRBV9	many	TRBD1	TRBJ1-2	TGTGCCAGCGCGAGACAGGGGGCCTCCTATGGCTACACCTTC	CASARQGASYGYTF
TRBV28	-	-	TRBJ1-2	TGTGCCAGCAGTTTATACAGTACTAACTATGGCTACACCTTC	CASSLYSTNYGYTF
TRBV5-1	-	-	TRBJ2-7	TGCGCCAGCAGCTTGAGTCCACCATCCTACGAGCAGTACTTC	CASSLSPPSYEQYF
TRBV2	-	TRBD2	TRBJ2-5	TGTGCCAGCAGTGACCGGACTAGCGGGAGAAGGTGGGAGACCCAGTACTTC	CASSDRTSGRRWETQYF
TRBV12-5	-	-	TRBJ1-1	TGTGCTAGTGGTTCTGGAAACACTGAAGCTTTCTTT	CASGSGNTEAFF
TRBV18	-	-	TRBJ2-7	TGTGCCAGCTCACCACCGGGGGGACCCTACGAGCAGTACTTC	CASSPPGGPYEQYF
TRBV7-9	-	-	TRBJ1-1	TGTGCCAGCAGCTTAGGGGCAGGGGACACTGAAGCTTTCTTT	CASSLGAGDTEAFF
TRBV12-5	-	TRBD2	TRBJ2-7	TGTGCTAGTGAACAACTAGCGGCCGTCCCCTACGAGCAGTACTTC	CASEQLAAVPYEQYF
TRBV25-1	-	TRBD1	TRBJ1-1	TGTGCCAGCAAAAAGGGGGCGAACACTGAAGCTTTCTTT	CASKKGANTEAFF
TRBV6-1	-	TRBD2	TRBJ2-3	TGTGCCAGCAGACCGGGACTAGCGGCAGATACGCAGTATTTT	CASRPGLAADTQYF
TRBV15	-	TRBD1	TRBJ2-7	TGTGCCACCAGCTCTGGGACAGGTCGTTACGAGCAGTACTTC	CATSSGTGRYEQYF
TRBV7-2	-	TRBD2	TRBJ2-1	TGTGCCAGCAGCTCGGGGACTAGCGGGACCAATGAGCAGTTCTTC	CASSSGTSGTNEQFF
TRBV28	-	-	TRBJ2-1	TGTGCCAGCAGACCTCGAGGGTCCTACAATGAGCAGTTCTTC	CASRPRGSYNEQFF
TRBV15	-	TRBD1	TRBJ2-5	TGTGCCACCAGCAGAGAGGGGGTGGGACAGGGGGCGAGAAACCAAGAGACCCAGTACTTC	CATSREGVGQGARNQETQYF
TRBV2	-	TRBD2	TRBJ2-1	TGTGCCAGCAGATTGGGGGGGACTAGCGGGAGCAATGAGCAGTTCTTC	CASRLGGTSGSNEQFF
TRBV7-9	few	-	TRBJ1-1	TGTGCCAGCAGCTCAGGACTGAACACTGAAGCTTTCTTT	CASSSGLNTEAFF
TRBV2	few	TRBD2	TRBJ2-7	TGTGCCAGCAGTCCCCGGACTAGCGGATACGAGCAGTACTTC	CASSPRTSGYEQYF
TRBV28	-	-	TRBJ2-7	TGTGCCAGTCTGGGGACTGGTCCCTACGAGCAGTACTTC	CASLGTGPYEQYF
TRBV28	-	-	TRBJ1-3	TGTGCCAGCAGTTTGCCGCGGGGCTTGGGAAACACCATATATTTT	CASSLPRGLGNTIYF
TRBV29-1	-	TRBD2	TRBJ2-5	TGCAGCCGAACACTAGCGGGTATGGAGACCCAGTACTTC	CSRTLAGMETQYF
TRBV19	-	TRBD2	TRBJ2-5	TGTGCCAGTAGTACCCGAGGACTAGCGGGAACAGAGACCCAGTACTTC	CASSTRGLAGTETQYF
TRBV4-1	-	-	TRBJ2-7	TGCGCCAGCAGCCAAGTAGGACAGCACTCCTACGAGCAGTACTTC	CASSQVGQHSYEQYF
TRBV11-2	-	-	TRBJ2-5	TGTGCCAGCAGCCTCCGGGAGCAAGAGACCCAGTACTTC	CASSLREQETQYF
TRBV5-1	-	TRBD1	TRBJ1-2	TGCGCCAGCAGCCCGACGAGGGGGCCTTCACGTGGCTACACCTTC	CASSPTRGPSRGYTF
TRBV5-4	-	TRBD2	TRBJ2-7	TGTGCCAGCAGCCAAGATCTACTAGCGGGAGGTGGGGACGAGCAGTACTTC	CASSQDLLAGGGDEQYF
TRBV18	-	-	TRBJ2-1	TGTGCCAGCCTACAGAGCTCCTACAATGAGCAGTTCTTC	CASLQSSYNEQFF
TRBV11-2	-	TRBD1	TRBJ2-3	TGTGCCAGCAGCAGAGGGCAGGGGGAAGATACGCAGTATTTT	CASSRGQGEDTQYF
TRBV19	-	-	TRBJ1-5	TGTGCCAGTAGTATATCGCAGGGCAATCAGCCCCAGCATTTT	CASSISQGNQPQHF
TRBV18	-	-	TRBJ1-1	TGTGCCAGCTCACCGTTAGCAGCGGTGAACACTGAAGCTTTCTTT	CASSPLAAVNTEAFF
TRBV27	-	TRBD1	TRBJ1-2	TGTGCCAGCAGTCCCCGGACAGGGCCCACTCTTGGCACCTTC	CASSPRTGPTLGTF
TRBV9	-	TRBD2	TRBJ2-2	TGTGCCAGCAGCGCCCCTCGGGGGGGCAACACCGGGGAGCTGTTTTTT	CASSAPRGGNTGELFF
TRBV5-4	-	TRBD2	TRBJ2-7	TGTGCCAGCAGCTTGGTCGTAGTGGGACTAGCGGACGAGCAGTACTTC	CASSLVVVGLADEQYF
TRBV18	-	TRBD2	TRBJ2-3	TGTGCCAGCTCACCGGCGGGGGGAACAGATACGCAGTATTTT	CASSPAGGTDTQYF
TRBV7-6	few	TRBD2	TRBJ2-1	TGTGCCAGCAGCTTAGTGGCTAGCGGATACTACAATGAGCAGTTCTTC	CASSLVASGYYNEQFF
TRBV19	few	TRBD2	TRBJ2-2	TGTGCCAGTAGTGCGACTAGCGTGAAAGCCGGGGAGCTGTTTTTT	CASSATSVKAGELFF
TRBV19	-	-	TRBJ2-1	TGTGCCAGTAGCCCGACAGGAGGTAGGAATGAGCAGTTCTTC	CASSPTGGRNEQFF